This entry lists 27 T cell receptor beta chains sequenced from one sample in a study of OX40 agonist ivuxolimab in advanced cancers. Data came from immunoSEQ multiplex PCR; TCRdb stores just in-frame clones and leaves some out. The table has more than 40,000 clones, 84% seen once; the top ten hold around a quarter. The specimen comprised CD4+ or CD8+ T cells sorted from blood, sampled in a trial of the OX40 agonist ivuxolimab. The receptors were gathered from an adult with an advanced solid tumor such as melanoma, head and neck, liver or kidney cancer.

The chain combines TRBV29-1 with TRBJ2-2; tentatively, D is TRBD1 or TRBD2 (5 bases each). CDR3 length equals 13 residues. The germline V and J ends were trimmed by 7 bases and 0 bases, with 9 bases remaining between them. Per germline, CDR1 SQVTM and CDR2 ANQGSEA. The CDR3 is CSGGTANTGELFF. The CDR3 DNA reads as TGCAGCGGTGGGACCGCGAACACCGGGGAGCTGTTTTTT.

The gene calls are TRBV5-1 and TRBJ2-7; D ambiguous. V gave up 0 bases and J gave up 5 bases, with 12 bases separating them. There are 14 residues in the CDR3. Germline CDR1 reads SGHRS; CDR2 reads YFSETQ. This CDR3 reads CASSLARGVDEQYF. In DNA, the CDR3 is TGCGCCAGCAGCTTGGCTAGAGGTGTCGACGAGCAGTACTTC.

This sequence joins TRBV27 and TRBJ2-1, with 8 bases identical to TRBD1. Germline V gives CDR1 MNHEY, CDR2 SMNVEV (reference sequence). The CDR3 loop spans 14 amino acids. With 3 bases clipped from V and 7 bases from J, the junction kept 5 bases outside the gene matches. CDR3 protein: CASSLQGAANEQFF. The CDR3 DNA follows: TGTGCCAGCAGTTTGCAGGGGGCGGCGAATGAGCAGTTCTTC.

The table lists this clone with a count of one. The V and J genes are TRBV7-9 and TRBJ2-7, with D possibly being TRBD1 (6 bases). The V and J ends lost 5 bases and 5 bases respectively, with 16 bases between them. The CDR3 runs to 14 residues. The germline V gene has CDR1 SEHNR and CDR2 FQNEAQ (reference sequence). CDR3 sequence reads: CASSQDRSLDEQYF. CDR3 nucleotide sequence: TGTGCCAGCAGCCAGGACAGATCCTTGGACGAGCAGTACTTC.

The genes are TRBV5-5 and TRBJ2-1; D call uncertain. Trimming took off 2 bases at V and 8 bases at J, with 5 bases between the two ends. The CDR3 spans 11 residues. Germline values: CDR1 SGHKS, CDR2 YYEKEE (reference sequence). This CDR3 reads CASSFTHEQFF. The CDR3 nucleotides read TGTGCCAGCAGCTTTACCCATGAGCAGTTCTTC.

The gene calls are TRBV19 and TRBJ2-2; D not resolved. CDR3 length equals 12 residues. Germline V gene lookup returns CDR1 LNHDA and CDR2 SQIVND (reference sequence). V lost 5 bases and J lost 7, with 8 bases in between. The DNA of the CDR3 is TGTGCCAGTAGTCGGTTGAGCGGGGAGCTGTTTTTT. Its protein product is CASSRLSGELFF.

This chain joins TRBV27 and TRBJ2-7, with D uncertain. This CDR3 is 14 amino acids long. Trimming removed 3 bases at V and 4 bases at J, with 13 bases between. Per germline, CDR1 MNHEY and CDR2 SMNVEV (reference sequence). The CDR3 sequence: CASSFGQVGYEQYF. CDR3 nucleotides: TGTGCCAGCAGTTTCGGGCAGGTCGGGTACGAGCAGTACTTC.

V and J are TRBV6-4 and TRBJ1-1; D not resolved. CDR3 size: 11 residues. Trimming removed 3 bases at V and 3 bases at J, with 2 bases between. CDR1 and CDR2 from the germline V gene are MRHNA and SNTAGT. CDR3 region: CASSDHTEAFF. As DNA, the CDR3 is TGTGCCAGCAGTGATCACACTGAAGCTTTCTTT.

The CDR3 bases are TGCGCCAGCAGCCAAGAGGCTCGTTCTACCTACGAGCAGTACTTC. Translating gives CASSQEARSTYEQYF. The chain has TRBV4-1 and TRBJ2-7; D not resolved. V lost 0 bases and J lost 2, with 11 bases in between. The CDR3 has 15 amino acids. CDR1 MGHRA and CDR2 YSYEKL come from the germline V gene.

Comments on this clone: This likely reflects a read error, since a far larger clone is one base away. This sample includes further DNA sequences coding for the same CDR3. V usage is TRBV5-4 and J usage is TRBJ2-3, with unresolved D. CDR1 is SGHNT, CDR2 YYREEE, per germline (reference sequence). The CDR3 is 12 amino acids. Trimming removed 0 bases from V and 5 bases from J, with 4 bases in between. CDR3 residues: CASSLALDTQYF. The CDR3 DNA follows: TGTGCCAGCAGCTTGGCCCTAGATACGCAGTATTTT.

This clone was recorded once. This rearrangement joins TRBV9 to TRBJ2-2; D gene uncertain. Trimming left V 0 bases short and J 3 bases short, with 6 bases between. The CDR3 loop spans 14 amino acids. Germline V gene lookup returns CDR1 SGDLS and CDR2 YYNGEE. The CDR3 nucleotides are TGTGCCAGCAGCGTAGTTCTCTACACCGGGGAGCTGTTTTTT. Protein sequence: CASSVVLYTGELFF.

This clone was picked up a small number of times. This chain uses TRBV9 with TRBJ2-2; D unclear. The germline gives CDR1 SGDLS, CDR2 YYNGEE. Trimming cost V 2 bases and J 5 bases, with 4 bases left between them. The CDR3 is 12 amino acids. The CDR3 DNA reads as TGTGCCAGCAGCGTTAAAACCGGGGAGCTGTTTTTT. Its protein product is CASSVKTGELFF.

This chain links TRBV7-9 with TRBJ2-1; possible D gene TRBD1, 6 bases. Germline V gives CDR1 SEHNR, CDR2 FQNEAQ (reference sequence). Trimming stripped 1 base from V and 8 bases from J, with 6 bases between. The CDR3 spans 12 residues. The CDR3 DNA reads as TGTGCCAGCAGCTTAGAGGGGGATGAGCAGTTCTTC. Its protein is CASSLEGDEQFF. The complete variable domain, with remaining parts taken from reference TRBV7-9 and TRBJ2-1, reads DTGVSQNPRHKITKRGQNVTFRCDPISEHNRLYWYRQTLGQGPEFLTYFQNEAQLEKSRLLSDRFSAERPKGSFSTLEIQRTEQGDSAMYLCASSLEGDEQFFGPGTRLTVL.

The rearrangement joins TRBV4-1 to TRBJ1-5; D unclear. This CDR3 is built from 14 residues. CDR1 and CDR2 from the germline V gene are MGHRA and YSYEKL. V was shortened by 0 bases and J by 7 bases, with 10 bases between the two germline ends. CDR3 sequence (DNA): TGCGCCAGCAGCCAAGAAGGAGGGATCCAGCCCCAGCATTTT. Translating it yields CASSQEGGIQPQHF.

The gene calls are TRBV19 and TRBJ2-2, with 10 bases that match TRBD1. CDR3 size: 15 residues. The V segment lost 7 bases and the J segment 3 bases; nucleotides outside the gene matches: 5. The germline V gene encodes CDR1 LNHDA and CDR2 SQIVND (reference sequence). The CDR3 loop is CASTPGQGYTGELFF. DNA of the CDR3: TGTGCCAGTACACCGGGACAGGGGTACACCGGGGAGCTGTTTTTT.

In this sample, this clone turned up a few times. The same CDR3 arises from other DNA sequences in this sample as well. This chain uses TRBV28 with TRBJ2-1; D tentatively reads TRBD1 or TRBD2 (5 bases each). This CDR3 spans 12 amino acids. Germline values: CDR1 MDHEN, CDR2 SYDVKM. The V end lost 3 bases, the J end lost 7 bases, and 7 bases lay between the germline ends. The CDR3 spells CASSFWGNEQFF. In DNA, the CDR3 is TGTGCCAGCAGTTTCTGGGGGAATGAGCAGTTCTTC.

The gene calls are TRBV19 and TRBJ2-5; D may be TRBD2 (7 bases). Trimming took 6 bases from V and 6 from J, leaving 17 bases between them. In germline, CDR1 is LNHDA, CDR2 SQIVND (reference sequence). The CDR3 extends over 14 amino acids. The CDR3 DNA follows: TGTGCCAGTAGAACAGAGGGGGGGTGGAAGACCCAGTACTTC. Translation: CASRTEGGWKTQYF.

The V call is TRBV9, the J call TRBJ1-2; the D is unclear. The CDR3 length is 15 residues. The germline V gene encodes CDR1 SGDLS and CDR2 YYNGEE. V shed 4 bases and J shed 7 bases, with 20 bases lying between them. Written as DNA, the CDR3 is TGTGCCAGCAGCTCGCGAACAATTGAAGGCGGTGGCTACACCTTC. Protein product: CASSSRTIEGGGYTF.

This sequence joins TRBV4-1 and TRBJ2-5; D perhaps matches TRBD2 (6 bases). V lost 1 base to trimming and J lost 4 bases, with 13 bases between them. Germline V lookup: CDR1 MGHRA, CDR2 YSYEKL. The CDR3 runs 15 residues. The CDR3 protein is CASSQARTEGETQYF. The CDR3 nucleotides read TGCGCCAGCAGCCAAGCTAGGACGGAGGGAGAGACCCAGTACTTC.

The chain joins TRBV27 to TRBJ2-5; TRBD2 is a possible D gene (5 bases). Germline values: CDR1 MNHEY, CDR2 SMNVEV (reference sequence). This CDR3 is 13 amino acids long. Trimming shortened V by 6 bases and J by 5 bases, and 13 bases separated the two germline ends. As DNA, the CDR3 is TGTGCCAGCAGCAACGGGAACGGGGAGACCCAGTACTTC. Its protein product is CASSNGNGETQYF.

The chain employs TRBV30 and TRBJ2-1; maybe TRBD1 (5 bases). Trimming left V 5 bases short and J 3 bases short, with 26 bases between. This CDR3 comprises 18 residues. Germline assignment: CDR1 GTSNPN and CDR2 SVGIG (reference sequence). This CDR3 is CAWGRGQRRTMFYNEQFF. The CDR3 region has the DNA TGTGCCTGGGGAAGGGGCCAGCGCCGGACGATGTTCTACAATGAGCAGTTCTTC.

This chain connects TRBV5-7 to TRBJ1-5, with 10 nucleotides matching TRBD1. TRBV5-7 is known as an ORF, though its function is uncertain. This CDR3 spans 14 amino acids. V was clipped by 5 bases and J by 5 bases; unmatched bases: 4. DNA for the CDR3: TGTGCCAGCAGAAGGGACAGGGGCGATCAGCCCCAGCATTTT. Its translation is CASRRDRGDQPQHF.

The chain links TRBV5-1 to TRBJ2-3; possibly TRBD2 for D (5 bases). Trimming removed 1 base from V and 0 bases from J, with 12 bases in between. Germline loops: CDR1 SGHRS, CDR2 YFSETQ. The CDR3 runs to 16 residues. DNA of the CDR3: TGCGCCAGCAGCTTGAACCTAGCTTCTAGCACAGATACGCAGTATTTT. The encoded protein is CASSLNLASSTDTQYF.

The chain links TRBV7-9 to TRBJ1-4, with D possibly being TRBD1 (6 bases). Trimming removed 0 bases from V and 11 bases from J, with 13 bases in between. Germline V gene sequence: CDR1 SEHNR, CDR2 FQNEAQ (reference sequence). The CDR3 length is 14 residues. This CDR3 reads CASSLALGAYKLFF. The CDR3 nucleotides are TGTGCCAGCAGCTTAGCGTTGGGGGCATATAAACTGTTTTTT.

The genes are TRBV6-5 and TRBJ1-1; 8 bases agree with TRBD1. There are 13 residues in the CDR3. V lost 8 bases, J lost 5 bases, and 7 bases stayed unmatched. The V gene's germline CDR1 is MNHEY and CDR2 SVGAGI. The CDR3: CASGQGMGTEAFF. CDR3 coding DNA: TGTGCCAGCGGACAGGGAATGGGAACTGAAGCTTTCTTT.

This clone was seen a few times. The V and J genes are TRBV6-4 and TRBJ2-3, with D possibly being TRBD2 (6 bases). Trimming took 2 bases from V and 4 from J, leaving 16 bases between them. Germline V lookup: CDR1 MRHNA, CDR2 SNTAGT. This CDR3 comprises 16 residues. The DNA of the CDR3 is TGTGCCAGCAGTGACGAAGTCGGGAGTAGAGCAGATACGCAGTATTTT. It specifies CASSDEVGSRADTQYF.

This clone was observed a handful of times. This sequence joins TRBV13 and TRBJ2-3; TRBD1 matches at 10 bases. The V segment lost 4 bases and the J segment 7 bases; nucleotides outside the gene matches: 8. Germline V lookup: CDR1 PRHDT, CDR2 FYEKMQ (reference sequence). The CDR3 sequence is 15 residues long. CDR3 region: CASSSGQGIVNTQYF. The CDR3 DNA follows: TGTGCCAGCAGCTCGGGACAGGGGATAGTAAATACGCAGTATTTT.